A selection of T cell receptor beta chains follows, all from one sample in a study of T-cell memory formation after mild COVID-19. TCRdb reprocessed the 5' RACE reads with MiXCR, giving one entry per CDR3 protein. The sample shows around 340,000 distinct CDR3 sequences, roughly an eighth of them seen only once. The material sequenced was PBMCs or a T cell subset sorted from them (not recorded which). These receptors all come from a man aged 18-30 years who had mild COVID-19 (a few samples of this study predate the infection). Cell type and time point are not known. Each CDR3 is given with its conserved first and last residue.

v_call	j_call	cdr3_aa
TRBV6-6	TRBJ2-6	CASSYSGAPGANVLTF
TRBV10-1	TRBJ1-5	CASSGDRGDGNQPQHF
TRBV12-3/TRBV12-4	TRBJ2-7	CASRSSRDPTYEQYF
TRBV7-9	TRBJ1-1	CASSPPGHPNTEAFF
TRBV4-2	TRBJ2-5	CASSPAEQETQYF
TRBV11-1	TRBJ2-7	CASSLRQPYEQYF
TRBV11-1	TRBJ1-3	CASPRELSNTIYF
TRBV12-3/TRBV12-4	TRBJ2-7	CASSLVGSAYEQYF
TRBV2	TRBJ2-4	CASSARDIQYF
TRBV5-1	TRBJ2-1	CASSLAGAKDEQFF
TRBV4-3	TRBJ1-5	CASSLSDRYQPQHF
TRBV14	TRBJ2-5	CASSGFGETQYF
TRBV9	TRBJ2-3	CASSVDLLADTQYF
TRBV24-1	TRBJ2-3	CATSDPSTDTQYF
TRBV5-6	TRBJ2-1	CASSPLTKTTGEQFF
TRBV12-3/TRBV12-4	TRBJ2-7	CASSRSGTGNEQYF
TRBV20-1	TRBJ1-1	CSAREGWTEAFF
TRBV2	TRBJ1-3	CASSGRLGNTIYF
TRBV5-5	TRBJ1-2	CASSPWRSYGYTF
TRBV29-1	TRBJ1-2	CSVTRTGDYGYTF
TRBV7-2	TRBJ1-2	CASSPSLGRGNGYTF
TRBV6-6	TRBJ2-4	CASSYPNRDYVKNIQYF
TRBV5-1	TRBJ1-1	CASSYRGFAPEAFF
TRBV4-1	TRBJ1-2	CASSQDPRRAEGYTF
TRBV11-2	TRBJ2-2	CASSFGQGGTGELFF
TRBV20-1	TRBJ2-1	CRAGGSSYNEQFF
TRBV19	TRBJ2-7	CASSSGTLSYEQYF
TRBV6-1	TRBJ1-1	CASGTVRNTEAFF
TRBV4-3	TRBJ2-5	CASSQDMMGTQYF
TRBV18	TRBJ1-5	CASSPVASGYGQPQHF
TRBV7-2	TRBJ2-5	CASTGASGYQETQYF
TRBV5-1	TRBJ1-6	CASRPGDSSFSPLHF
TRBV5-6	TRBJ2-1	CASSLWDGRVYNEQFF
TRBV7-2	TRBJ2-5	CASSMTGGSETQYF
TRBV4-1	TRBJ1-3	CASSQKTGTGRGNTIYF
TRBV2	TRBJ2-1	CASSEAQMRQFF
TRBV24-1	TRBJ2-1	CATSDIQNSYNEQFF